The 28 T cell receptor beta chains given below trace back to one sample, sequenced in a study of response to subunit inactivated influenza vaccine. TCRdb itself ran the RT-PCR reads through MiXCR, one entry per CDR3 protein. This sample has 650,000 or so distinct CDR3 sequences; 11% to 15% occur once, and the top ten carry 7.5% to 8%. The specimen comprised PBMCs from blood, sampled 14 to 15 days before vaccination. These receptors came from a man between 50 and 59 years old who received an inactivated influenza vaccine.

The table lists this clonotype with a few counts. The V gene is TRBV4-1, the J gene TRBJ2-1; tentatively, D is TRBD2 (5 bases). The CDR3 spans 20 residues. V was clipped by 0 bases and J by 1 base, with 22 bases between them. From germline, CDR1 is MGHRA and CDR2 YSYEKL. CDR3 sequence (DNA): TGCGCCAGCAGCCAAGAAAGGGTCTCGGTTTGGCGGGTTTCCTACAATGAGCAGTTCTTC. This sequence encodes CASSQERVSVWRVSYNEQFF.

This clonotype was detected only a few times. This rearrangement joins TRBV15 to TRBJ2-1; 10 bases are a match to TRBD1. The CDR3 covers 16 residues. Germline CDR1 LNHNV, CDR2 YYDKDF (reference sequence). Trimming took 1 base from V and 7 from J; bases not matched to a gene: 7. This CDR3 is CATSRVPRDRGNEQFF. In DNA, the CDR3 is TGTGCCACCAGCAGAGTGCCCCGGGACAGGGGTAATGAGCAGTTCTTC.

The chain is built from TRBV12-3 or TRBV12-4 and TRBJ2-4; 7 bases agree with TRBD2. J was trimmed by 2 bases and V by 6 bases; bases with no gene match: 13. The CDR3 length is 17 residues. CDR3 amino acids: CASRRGGEGYSKNIQYF. The CDR3 DNA follows: TGTGCCAGCAGACGTGGGGGGGAGGGCTATTCCAAAAACATTCAGTACTTC.

This sequence joins TRBV7-9 and TRBJ2-7; no reliable D call. Germline V gene data show CDR1 as SEHNR and CDR2 as FQNEAQ (reference sequence). The CDR3 runs 13 residues. DNA of the CDR3: TGTGCGAGCTTGGCGGAGAACTCCTACGAGCAGTACTTC. Its protein product is CASLAENSYEQYF.

In this sample, this clonotype turned up many times. The chain combines TRBV11-2 with TRBJ2-2; 7 bases match TRBD1. Per germline, CDR1 SGHAT and CDR2 FQNNGV. This CDR3 comprises 18 residues. The junction had 12 bases not matched to a gene; V was cut back by 5 bases and J by 0 bases. The CDR3 DNA reads as TGTGCCAGCAGCCCCCGAAGATCGGGGACAGCGAACACCGGGGAGCTGTTTTTT. Amino acid sequence: CASSPRRSGTANTGELFF.

This clonotype came up a few times. The J gene is TRBJ2-5, the V gene TRBV20-1; TRBD2 agrees at 10 bases. Germline V gene sequence: CDR1 DFQATT, CDR2 SNEGSKA (reference sequence). After removal of 4 bases from V and 2 bases from J, the junction contained 13 bases not matched to a gene. The CDR3 covers 17 residues. The CDR3 protein is CSATDVFEREGQETQYF. CDR3 sequence (DNA): TGCAGTGCTACCGACGTGTTCGAGCGGGAGGGTCAAGAGACCCAGTACTTC.

The chain carries TRBV12-3 or TRBV12-4 and TRBJ2-1; D might be TRBD2 (6 bases). The CDR3 sequence is 14 residues long. Deletions cut 0 bases from V and 8 bases from J, with 11 bases between. This CDR3 is CASSLAGGIYEQFF. The CDR3 DNA is TGTGCCAGCAGTTTAGCGGGGGGAATCTATGAGCAGTTCTTC.

V is TRBV5-1 and J is TRBJ2-5; tentatively, D is TRBD1 (5 bases). Trimming shortened V by 2 bases and J by 7 bases, and 12 bases separated the two germline ends. This CDR3 spans 13 amino acids. Germline V gene lookup returns CDR1 SGHRS and CDR2 YFSETQ. CDR3 in amino acids: CASSFGQGGTQYF. CDR3 DNA sequence: TGCGCCAGCAGCTTCGGGCAGGGTGGGACCCAGTACTTC.

This chain connects TRBV12-3 or TRBV12-4 to TRBJ2-5; no clear D. There are 12 residues in the CDR3. Trimming left V 4 bases short and J 2 bases short, with 5 bases between. The CDR3 region has the DNA TGTGCCAGCAGTTCTTCACAAGAGACCCAGTACTTC. Protein product: CASSSSQETQYF.

V is TRBV6-1 and J is TRBJ2-1, with 8 bases fitting TRBD2. Germline lookup yields CDR1 MNHNS and CDR2 SASEGT. V was pared by 6 bases and J by 5 bases, with 3 bases of the junction left unmatched. There are 13 residues in the CDR3. This CDR3 reads CASRTSANNEQFF. Here the CDR3 DNA reads TGTGCCAGCAGGACTAGCGCAAACAATGAGCAGTTCTTC.

V and J are TRBV2 and TRBJ2-7; TRBD2 matches 11 bases. V gave up 3 bases and J gave up 4 bases; unmatched junction bases: 5. Germline V gives CDR1 SNHLY, CDR2 FYNNEI. This CDR3 has 15 amino acids. Here the CDR3 reads CASSDLAGGVYEQYF. For the CDR3, the DNA is TGTGCCAGCAGTGACCTAGCGGGAGGTGTGTACGAGCAGTACTTC.

The rearrangement links TRBV27 to TRBJ2-3, with 9 bases matching TRBD2. The CDR3 has 15 amino acids. Germline lookup yields CDR1 MNHEY and CDR2 SMNVEV (reference sequence). The trim removed 4 bases at V and 3 bases at J, leaving 5 bases unmatched. In DNA, the CDR3 is TGTGCCAGCAGTTCCGTAGCGGGAGTGACAGATACGCAGTATTTT. Protein sequence: CASSSVAGVTDTQYF.

The V and J genes are TRBV4-3 and TRBJ1-2; D uncertain. The V end lost 3 bases, the J end lost 2 bases, and 13 bases lay between the germline ends. Germline V gene data show CDR1 as LGHNA and CDR2 as YSLEER. The CDR3 extends over 15 amino acids. The CDR3 spells CASSQTRTGNYGYTF. The CDR3 DNA reads as TGCGCCAGCAGCCAGACCCGGACGGGGAACTATGGCTACACCTTC.

The chain recombines TRBV5-5 with TRBJ1-5; the D gene is possibly TRBD1 (6 bases). Germline assignment: CDR1 SGHKS and CDR2 YYEKEE (reference sequence). This CDR3 has 16 amino acids. Trimming took off 3 bases at V and 0 bases at J, with 13 bases between the two ends. The CDR3 coding sequence is TGTGCCAGCAGCTCTCAGGGGATTGGTAGCAATCAGCCCCAGCATTTT. Translated, it gives CASSSQGIGSNQPQHF.

The CDR3 is CASLGRFPYGYTF. CDR3 DNA sequence: TGTGCCAGCCTTGGTCGTTTCCCCTATGGCTACACCTTC. The chain has TRBV2 and TRBJ1-2; no definite D call. The germline gives CDR1 SNHLY, CDR2 FYNNEI. Trimming removed 8 bases from V and 4 bases from J, with 14 bases in between. The length of the CDR3 is 13 residues.

The CDR3: CASSFGTGLGYEQYF. The CDR3 region has the DNA TGCGCCAGCAGCTTTGGGACAGGACTTGGTTACGAGCAGTACTTC. The genes are TRBV5-1 and TRBJ2-7, with 8 bases that match TRBD1. Germline V gene data show CDR1 as SGHRS and CDR2 as YFSETQ. CDR3 length: 15 residues. Germline trimming cut 2 bases from V and 4 bases from J; bases unmatched to any gene: 8.

This clonotype was detected ten times or more. The chain links TRBV7-9 to TRBJ2-4; no clear D. Germline CDR1 and CDR2: SEHNR and FQNEAQ (reference sequence). This CDR3 spans 17 amino acids. V was clipped by 5 bases and J by 0 bases, with 17 bases between them. CDR3 residues: CASSAQDLRLAKNIQYF. Written as DNA, the CDR3 is TGTGCCAGCAGCGCACAAGACCTGAGACTAGCCAAAAACATTCAGTACTTC.

The genes are TRBV28 and TRBJ2-4; 10 bases agree with TRBD2. The J segment lost 3 bases and the V segment lost 5 bases, leaving 7 bases of the junction unmatched. This CDR3 region has 16 residues. CDR1 is MDHEN and CDR2 is SYDVKM in the germline V gene. In DNA form, the CDR3 reads TGTGCCAGCAGTCCAGGACTAGCGGAGATCAAAAACATTCAGTACTTC. Its translation is CASSPGLAEIKNIQYF.

This clonotype has ten or more counts. J is TRBJ1-2 and V is TRBV24-1; D call uncertain. The germline V gene has CDR1 KGHDR and CDR2 SFDVKD. With 5 bases removed from V and 5 bases from J, the gap between germline ends came to 5 bases. The CDR3 covers 11 residues. Written as DNA, the CDR3 is TGTGCCACCAGTGGCCTGTATGGCTACACCTTC. This translates into CATSGLYGYTF.

This clonotype was picked up a small number of times. The chain has TRBV6-2 or TRBV6-3 and TRBJ1-1; D unresolved. The length of the CDR3 is 15 residues. The V and J ends lost 7 bases and 5 bases respectively, with 20 bases between them. Germline CDR1 reads MNHEY; CDR2 reads SVGEGT. The CDR3 loop reads CASTGGANQGTEAFF. The CDR3, as DNA: TGTGCCAGCACAGGAGGAGCGAACCAAGGAACTGAAGCTTTCTTT.

Ten or more counts support this clonotype. The V and J genes are TRBV7-9 and TRBJ2-1; D perhaps matches TRBD2 (5 bases). V lost 4 bases, J lost 5 bases, and 12 bases lay in between. The CDR3 has 14 residues. Germline values: CDR1 SEHNR, CDR2 FQNEAQ (reference sequence). CDR3 sequence reads: CASSWLRGDNEQFF. DNA of the CDR3: TGTGCCAGCAGCTGGCTTCGGGGTGACAATGAGCAGTTCTTC.

This clonotype has only one observation. The V call is TRBV5-5, the J call TRBJ1-5; D is uncertain. The CDR3 length is 16 residues. Per the germline V gene, CDR1 is SGHKS and CDR2 is YYEKEE (reference sequence). The ends were cut back, 2 bases at V and 7 bases at J, with 19 bases in the middle. CDR3 coding DNA: TGTGCCAGCAGCTTTCGCCCAGTGGAATCGGGACAGCCCCAGCATTTT. Translating gives CASSFRPVESGQPQHF.

This clonotype was detected a few times. V usage is TRBV20-1 and J usage is TRBJ1-5; 10 positions match TRBD1. CDR3 length: 15 residues. In germline, CDR1 is DFQATT, CDR2 SNEGSKA (reference sequence). V lost 5 bases and J lost 3; bases outside the gene matches: 7. DNA of the CDR3: TGCAGTGCTCAAGCCGGGACAGGGGTCAATCAGCCCCAGCATTTT. As protein: CSAQAGTGVNQPQHF.

The chain links TRBV3-1 to TRBJ2-3; D remains unclear. Germline-derived CDR1 and CDR2 are LGHDT and YNNKEL (reference sequence). This CDR3 has 18 amino acids. Trimming removed 4 bases at V and 4 bases at J, with 24 bases between. In nucleotides, the CDR3 is TGTGCCAGCAGCCGAAGACCGGGCGGTAGCTTGGATCCAGATACGCAGTATTTT. Translation: CASSRRPGGSLDPDTQYF.

This clonotype was recorded many times. This chain uses TRBV25-1 with TRBJ1-5, with a weak D call TRBD1 (6 bases). Trimming stripped 5 bases from V and 3 bases from J, with 11 bases between. The germline CDR1 and CDR2 sequences are MGHDK and SYGVNS. The CDR3 loop spans 14 amino acids. The CDR3 nucleotides are TGTGCCAGCAGTCTAGGGGACAACAATCAGCCCCAGCATTTT. Its translation: CASSLGDNNQPQHF.

In its sample, this clonotype was seen a few times. V is TRBV18 and J is TRBJ2-5, with D perhaps matching TRBD1 (6 bases). V lost 6 bases, J lost 5 bases, and 10 bases lay in between. The CDR3 contains 12 residues. Germline V gives CDR1 KGHSH, CDR2 LQKENI. The CDR3 sequence is CASSARGETQYF. The CDR3 DNA reads TGTGCCAGCTCCGCCAGGGGTGAGACCCAGTACTTC.

The table lists this clonotype with many counts. V and J are TRBV9 and TRBJ1-4, with D hard to call. The length of the CDR3 is 15 residues. The V end was cut by 3 bases, the J end by 0 bases, with 9 bases between. Germline V gene lookup returns CDR1 SGDLS and CDR2 YYNGEE. This CDR3 is CASSADGATNEKLFF. DNA for the CDR3: TGTGCCAGCAGCGCAGACGGAGCAACTAATGAAAAACTGTTTTTT.

This clonotype occurred a few times. The chain links TRBV29-1 to TRBJ2-5; tentatively, D is TRBD1 or TRBD2 (6 bases each). The CDR3 extends over 14 amino acids. Germline V lookup: CDR1 SQVTM, CDR2 ANQGSEA. V dropped 1 base and J dropped 2 bases, with 11 bases sitting between them. As DNA, the CDR3 is TGCAGCGTTGAAGCCCGGGGGCGGCAAGAGACCCAGTACTTC. Its protein is CSVEARGRQETQYF.